The T cell receptor (beta chain) under discussion was sequenced for a study of cytomegalovirus exposure and HLA in healthy donors. The ends lost 4 bases at V and 7 bases at J; junction bases unmatched: 5. This CDR3 comprises 14 residues. The germline CDR1 and CDR2 sequences are SGHTS and YDEGEE. The table lists this clone with a count of one. Donors likely had unrecorded immune exposures despite being nominally healthy when sampled. The PCR used 60 Vbeta and 13 Jbeta primers. Repertoires were generated with immunoSEQ multiplex PCR, while TCRdb's copy carries only in-frame clones and drops some. This table holds over 100,000 clones, around 66% found once.

The sequencing sample was made of PBMCs. This clonotype was sampled from a man between 18 and 29 years old in good health and CMV-seronegative. The chain combines TRBV5-8 with TRBJ2-1; the match to TRBD1 covers 10 bases. The CDR3 DNA follows: TGTGCCAGCAGCCCCGGACAGGGGGGAAATGAGCAGTTCTTC. Amino acid sequence: CASSPGQGGNEQFF.